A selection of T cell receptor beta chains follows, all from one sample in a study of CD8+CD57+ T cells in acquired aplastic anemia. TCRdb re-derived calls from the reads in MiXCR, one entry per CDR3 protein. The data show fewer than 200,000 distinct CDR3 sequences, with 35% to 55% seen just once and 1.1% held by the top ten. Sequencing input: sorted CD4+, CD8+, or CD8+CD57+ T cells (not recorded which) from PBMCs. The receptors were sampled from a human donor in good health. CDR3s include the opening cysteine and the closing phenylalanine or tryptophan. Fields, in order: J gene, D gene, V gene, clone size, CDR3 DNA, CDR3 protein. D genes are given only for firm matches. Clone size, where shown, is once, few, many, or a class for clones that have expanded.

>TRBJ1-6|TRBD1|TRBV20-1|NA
TGCAGTGAGGGACAGGGGAATTCACCCCTCCACTTT
CSEGQGNSPLHF
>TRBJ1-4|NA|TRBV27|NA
TGTGCCAGCCCTCACCCAGAGGATCCAACTAATGAAAAACTGTTTTTT
CASPHPEDPTNEKLFF
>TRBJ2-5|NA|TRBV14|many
TGTGCCAGCAGCCAAGAGTTTAGTTCAGTAACACAAGAGACCCAGTACTTC
CASSQEFSSVTQETQYF
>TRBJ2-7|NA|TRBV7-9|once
TGTGCCAGCAGCCCGTGGACGGAGGTCGGCGAGCAGTACTTC
CASSPWTEVGEQYF
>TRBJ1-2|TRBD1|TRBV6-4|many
TGTGCCAGCAGTGTGGGACAGGGCCTCCTTGGTGGCTACACCTTC
CASSVGQGLLGGYTF
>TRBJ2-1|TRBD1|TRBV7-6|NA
TGTGCCAGCAGTTCGACGGGACAGGGGGCGCGGAATGAGCAGTTCTTC
CASSSTGQGARNEQFF
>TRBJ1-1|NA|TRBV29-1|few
TGCAGCGCCGGCCCACCTGTACCTTTTGAAGCTTTCTTT
CSAGPPVPFEAFF
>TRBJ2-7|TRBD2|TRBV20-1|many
TGCAGTGCTAGAGATCTGCGGGCCAGCGGGATTTACGAGCAGTACTTC
CSARDLRASGIYEQYF
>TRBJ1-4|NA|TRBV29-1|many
TGCAGCGTTGAAGGGGAGGGGAATGAAAAACTGTTTTTT
CSVEGEGNEKLFF
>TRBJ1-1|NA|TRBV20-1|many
TGCAGTGCTCGCCAAGGACCCGACAACACTGAAGCTTTCTTT
CSARQGPDNTEAFF
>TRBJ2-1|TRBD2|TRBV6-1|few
TGTGCCAGCAGTCAACTGACGGGAGGCCCTGGAGTGGAGCAGTTCTTC
CASSQLTGGPGVEQFF
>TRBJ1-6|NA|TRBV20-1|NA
TGCAGTGCTAGAGATGGGGACCTCTCACCCCTCCACTTT
CSARDGDLSPLHF
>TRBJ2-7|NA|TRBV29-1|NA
TGCAGCGTTTCCCAGGGAGATTACGAGCAGTACTTC
CSVSQGDYEQYF
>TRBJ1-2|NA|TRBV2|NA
TGTGCCAGCAGTGACGCAGGGTGGCTTTCTGGCTACACCTTC
CASSDAGWLSGYTF
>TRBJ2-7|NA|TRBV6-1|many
TGTGCCAGCAGTCCCCCCGGCGATCGATACGAGCAGTACTTC
CASSPPGDRYEQYF
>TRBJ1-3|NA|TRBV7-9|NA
TGTGCCAGCAGCCAAGGACAGAGAAACACCATATATTTT
CASSQGQRNTIYF
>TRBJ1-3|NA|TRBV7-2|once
TGTGCCAGCAGCTTAGGTCAGGGACCGAACACCATATATTTT
CASSLGQGPNTIYF
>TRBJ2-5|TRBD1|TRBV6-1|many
TGTGCCAGCAAGGTGTACAGGGGCCAAGAGACCCAGTACTTC
CASKVYRGQETQYF
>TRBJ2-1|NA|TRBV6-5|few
TGTGCCAGCAGTTACGGATGGGATCTCGAGAAAAAGTTCTTC
CASSYGWDLEKKFF
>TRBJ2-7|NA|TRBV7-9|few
TGTGCCAGCAGCTTACCAGGGACCTACGAGCAGTACTTC
CASSLPGTYEQYF
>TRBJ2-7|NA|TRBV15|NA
TGTGCCACCAGCAGAGATCCGGGGACCTACGAGCAGTACTTC
CATSRDPGTYEQYF
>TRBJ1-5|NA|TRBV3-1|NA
TGTGCCAGCAGCCAAGTGTGGAGCAATCAGCCCCAGCATTTT
CASSQVWSNQPQHF
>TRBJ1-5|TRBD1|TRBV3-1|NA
TGTGCCAGCAGCCTGAGGACAGGGGGGAAAGGCAATCAGCCCCAGCATTTT
CASSLRTGGKGNQPQHF
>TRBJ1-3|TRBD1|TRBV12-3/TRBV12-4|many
TGTGCCAGCACCCCAGGGGGGTTCGTGCCTGGAAACACCATATATTTT
CASTPGGFVPGNTIYF
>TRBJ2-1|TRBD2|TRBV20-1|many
TGCAGTGCTGCGAGGGGTAGCGGGAGAGAGGATGAGCAGTTCTTC
CSAARGSGREDEQFF
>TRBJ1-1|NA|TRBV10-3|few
TGTGCCATCAGTGAGCCCTCACAGGGTAGAGCTTTCTTT
CAISEPSQGRAFF
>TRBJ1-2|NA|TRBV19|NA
TGTGCCAGTAGTTCCCAGGGAGTTGGCTACACCTTC
CASSSQGVGYTF
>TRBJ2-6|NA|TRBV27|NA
TGTGCCAGCCTCCGAAGAACAGGGATCAGCTCTGGGGCCAACGTCCTGACTTTC
CASLRRTGISSGANVLTF
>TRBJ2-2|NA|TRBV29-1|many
TGCAGCGTTGAACAGGCTAACACCGGGGAGCTGTTTTTT
CSVEQANTGELFF
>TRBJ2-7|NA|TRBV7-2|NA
TGTGCCAGCAGCCAAAGAAGTTTCTACGAGCAGTACTTC
CASSQRSFYEQYF
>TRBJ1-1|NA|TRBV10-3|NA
TGTGCCATCAGTGAGATCCGGAGCCAGGGTGCCACTGAAGCTTTCTTT
CAISEIRSQGATEAFF
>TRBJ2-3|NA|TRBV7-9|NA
TGTGCCAGCAGCCTCATCATCCCAGATACGCAGTATTTT
CASSLIIPDTQYF
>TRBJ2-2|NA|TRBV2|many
TGTGCCAGCAGTGCGACTAGGCCGAACACCGGGGAGCTGTTTTTT
CASSATRPNTGELFF
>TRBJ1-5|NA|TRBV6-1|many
TGTGCCAGCAGTGAAGTCGACAATCAGCCCCAGCATTTT
CASSEVDNQPQHF
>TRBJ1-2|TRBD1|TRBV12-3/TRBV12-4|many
TGTGCCAGCAGTCCCCTTGTCGGGACAGGGTGGAATGGCTACACCTTC
CASSPLVGTGWNGYTF
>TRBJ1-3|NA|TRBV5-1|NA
TGCGCCAGCACGACGGGACCGGCGTCTGCCATATATTTT
CASTTGPASAIYF
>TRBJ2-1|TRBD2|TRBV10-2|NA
TGCGCCAGCAGTGTACTAGCGGGAGGGGTGTCTAGAAATGAGCAGTTCTTC
CASSVLAGGVSRNEQFF
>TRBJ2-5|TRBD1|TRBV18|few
TGTGCCAGCTCACCGGGGACAGGTCAGGAGACCCAGTACTTC
CASSPGTGQETQYF
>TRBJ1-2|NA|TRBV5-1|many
TGCGCCAGCAGCTTGGGGGAAAACTATGGCTACACCTTC
CASSLGENYGYTF
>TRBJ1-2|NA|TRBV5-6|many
TGTGCCAGCAGCTCTGGACCTTTCGGCTACACCTTC
CASSSGPFGYTF
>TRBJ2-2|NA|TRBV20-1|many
TGCAGTGCTAGAGATTTGACAGCTCCTAGGACCGGGGAGCTGTTTTTT
CSARDLTAPRTGELFF
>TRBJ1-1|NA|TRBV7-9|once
TGTGCCAGCAGGAAAGGGCACACTGAAGCTTTCTTT
CASRKGHTEAFF